This TCR beta chain was recovered during a study of tumor-infiltrating lymphocytes in localized non-small cell lung cancer. Across the whole study: Several tumor histologies, both smoking statuses, and some post-neoadjuvant chemotherapy samples were included. Findings and limits, study-wide: Tumor T-cell fraction from TCR sequencing was not associated with recurrence-free survival (p = 0.61). TCR sequencing covered a subset of patients with enough tissue.

Only in-frame clones appear in the TCRdb table, and some are missing; sequencing was by immunoSEQ multiplex PCR. This sample has more than 10,000 clones, with around 79% found just once. V shed 3 bases, J shed 5 bases, and the junction held 6 bases outside the gene matches. From germline, CDR1 is KGHSH and CDR2 LQKENI. The CDR3 runs to 15 residues. Notes on this clone: Its antigen remains unidentified.

The V and J genes are TRBV18 and TRBJ2-2; 7 bases map to TRBD1. Sequenced material: lung tumor tissue. This sequence originates from a human donor with non-small cell lung cancer. Here the CDR3 DNA reads TGTGCCAGCTCACCGAGGACAGGATGGACCGGGGAGCTGTTTTTT. This encodes CASSPRTGWTGELFF. Combining the CDR3 with reference TRBV18 and TRBJ2-2 gives the whole variable domain NAGVMQNPRHLVRRRGQEARLRCSPMKGHSHVYWYRQLPEEGLKFMVYLQKENIIDESGMPKERFSAEFPKEGPSILRIQQVVRGDSAAYFCASSPRTGWTGELFFGEGSRLTVL.